The 22 T cell receptor beta chains reported below all come from one sample, sequenced in a study of cytomegalovirus exposure and HLA in healthy donors. Vbeta (60) and Jbeta (13) primers were used in the PCR. Sequencing was performed with immunoSEQ multiplex PCR; in TCRdb, only in-frame clones are kept and a portion is missing. Here the sample spans about 140,000 clones, almost 80% being singletons. Sequencing input: PBMCs. The origin of the receptors is a young man in good health and CMV-seronegative.

The V call is TRBV18, the J call TRBJ1-6; D gene unclear. Germline lookup yields CDR1 KGHSH and CDR2 LQKENI. The CDR3 is 17 residues long. V shed 4 bases and J shed 10 bases, with 23 bases lying between them. CDR3: CASSLDLPGLGRSPLHF. The CDR3 coding sequence is TGTGCCAGCTCACTGGATCTCCCGGGCCTCGGGAGGTCACCCCTCCACTTT.

This chain uses TRBV28 with TRBJ1-5, with D hard to call. The V and J ends lost 5 bases and 0 bases respectively, with 11 bases between them. The germline V gene has CDR1 MDHEN and CDR2 SYDVKM. CDR3 size: 15 residues. The CDR3 spells CASSPPSSSNQPQHF. For the CDR3, the DNA is TGTGCCAGCAGTCCCCCTTCGAGTAGCAATCAGCCCCAGCATTTT. Together with reference TRBV28 and TRBJ1-5, the CDR3 gives the full variable domain: DVKVTQSSRYLVKRTGEKVFLECVQDMDHENMFWYRQDPGLGLRLIYFSYDVKMKEKGDIPEGYSVSREKKERFSLILESASTNQTSMYLCASSPPSSSNQPQHFGDGTRLSIL.

This clone showed up just a few times. V and J are TRBV10-3 and TRBJ1-4; 8 bases map to TRBD1. Germline values: CDR1 ENHRY, CDR2 SYGVKD. The length of the CDR3 is 15 residues. The V segment lost 5 bases and the J segment 6 bases; nucleotides outside the gene matches: 8. As DNA, the CDR3 is TGTGCCATCAGTTCGACAGGGGCGGGGGATGAAAAACTGTTTTTT. Its protein product is CAISSTGAGDEKLFF.

V usage is TRBV7-2 and J usage is TRBJ1-5; 9 bases agree with TRBD1. Per the germline V gene, CDR1 is SGHTA and CDR2 is FQGNSA. V shed 5 bases and J 5 bases; nucleotides not matched to a gene: 4. The CDR3 is 14 residues long. The CDR3 sequence: CASSVDRGYQPQHF. The CDR3 nucleotides are TGTGCCAGCAGCGTCGACAGGGGGTATCAGCCCCAGCATTTT.

The genes are TRBV2 and TRBJ1-5, with 7 nucleotides matching TRBD1. CDR3 length: 15 amino acids. V was pared by 8 bases and J by 0 bases, with 7 bases of the junction left unmatched. Germline V gene lookup returns CDR1 SNHLY and CDR2 FYNNEI. Written as DNA, the CDR3 is TGTGCCAGCGGCCAGGGGGGAATTAGCAATCAGCCCCAGCATTTT. Its translation: CASGQGGISNQPQHF.

There are a few counts of this clone. The rearrangement uses TRBV6-5 and TRBJ1-2, with TRBD1 matching 9 bases. Looked up from germline, CDR1 is MNHEY and CDR2 is SVGAGI. J lost 4 bases, V lost 5 bases, and 5 bases had no gene match. The CDR3 runs to 14 residues. The CDR3 spells CASSPPTGGYGYTF. The CDR3 DNA follows: TGTGCCAGCAGTCCCCCGACAGGGGGCTATGGCTACACCTTC.

This clone was recorded once. The chain joins TRBV18 to TRBJ2-2; no clear D. Trimming pared 1 base from V and 0 bases from J, leaving 3 bases between. From germline, CDR1 is KGHSH and CDR2 LQKENI. The CDR3 covers 14 residues. DNA of the CDR3: TGTGCCAGCTCACCACTCGCGAACACCGGGGAGCTGTTTTTT. This gives the protein CASSPLANTGELFF.

The V and J genes are TRBV7-2 and TRBJ2-1; 9 bases fit TRBD2. With V trimmed by 4 bases and J by 13 bases, 14 bases remained unmatched. Germline V gene lookup returns CDR1 SGHTA and CDR2 FQGNSA. The CDR3 spans 15 residues. In nucleotides, the CDR3 is TGTGCCAGCAGCTCGACGGGCGGCGGGGGGGCCCCTCAGTTCTTC. Protein sequence: CASSSTGGGGAPQFF.

This clone was picked up one time. This sequence joins TRBV2 and TRBJ2-5; no reliable D call. The DNA end favors TRBJ2-7, so the J call may be wrong. CDR1 and CDR2 (germline): SNHLY, FYNNEI. The CDR3 loop spans 15 amino acids. CDR3 sequence reads: CASRDPRTGDYEQYF. Here the CDR3 DNA reads TGTGCCAGCAGGGACCCCCGGACGGGCGACTACGAGCAGTACTTC.

This chain uses TRBV25-1 with TRBJ1-3; unclear D gene. The CDR3 spans 13 residues. The germline V gene encodes CDR1 MGHDK and CDR2 SYGVNS. Trimming shortened V by 4 bases and J by 0 bases, and 4 bases separated the two germline ends. The CDR3 loop is CASSGSSGNTIYF. CDR3 DNA sequence: TGTGCCAGCAGTGGGAGCTCTGGAAACACCATATATTTT.

The chain is built from TRBV21-1 and TRBJ1-5; the table names TRBD1, a call not compared with the DNA. TRBV21-1 is a listed pseudogene. This CDR3 has 13 amino acids. CDR3: CARGGQGNQPQHF. As DNA, the CDR3 is TGTGCCAGAGGGGGACAGGGTAATCAGCCCCAGCATTTT.

This chain connects TRBV18 to TRBJ1-1; the match to TRBD1 covers 7 bases. The CDR3 runs to 15 residues. The germline CDR1 and CDR2 sequences are KGHSH and LQKENI. V shed 5 bases and J 5 bases; nucleotides not matched to a gene: 11. The CDR3 is CASSSYRGGLTEAFF. CDR3 coding DNA: TGTGCCAGCTCATCATACAGGGGTGGCCTGACTGAAGCTTTCTTT.

Written as DNA, the CDR3 is TGTGCCAGCAGTTTATGGGGCCTCGACAAAAATCAGCCCCAGCATTTT. This translates into CASSLWGLDKNQPQHF. This chain uses TRBV27 with TRBJ1-5; perhaps TRBD1 as D (5 bases). The length of the CDR3 is 16 residues. The germline V gene has CDR1 MNHEY and CDR2 SMNVEV (reference sequence). The germline V and J ends were trimmed by 1 base and 4 bases, with 14 bases remaining between them.

This clone was found once. The chain recombines TRBV4-3 with TRBJ1-2; D unresolved. Trimming shortened V by 0 bases and J by 4 bases, and 18 bases separated the two germline ends. This CDR3 is 17 amino acids long. The germline gives CDR1 LGHNA, CDR2 YSLEER. The CDR3 protein is CASSQEGRGRGLYGYTF. DNA for the CDR3: TGCGCCAGCAGCCAAGAAGGACGGGGAAGAGGGCTCTATGGCTACACCTTC.

This clone has just a few counts. The V call is TRBV4-1, the J call TRBJ1-6; D remains unclear. The CDR3 extends over 14 amino acids. Germline V gives CDR1 MGHRA, CDR2 YSYEKL. The ends were cut back, 2 bases at V and 11 bases at J, with 13 bases in the middle. The CDR3 nucleotides are TGCGCCAGCAGCCAACCTGCGGGGAGTCCACCCCTCCACTTT. Translated, it gives CASSQPAGSPPLHF.

The chain couples TRBV9 to TRBJ2-5, with a possible D match to TRBD1 (5 bases). The DNA matches TRBJ2-7 better at its end, which makes the J call doubtful. The CDR3 loop spans 14 amino acids. The germline gives CDR1 SGDLS, CDR2 YYNGEE. CDR3 nucleotide sequence: TGTGCCAGCAGCGTAGGACAGTCCTCCTACGAGCAGTACTTC. Protein: CASSVGQSSYEQYF.

The CDR3 spells CASSGLGTGANEQFF. Here the CDR3 DNA reads TGTGCCAGCAGTGGGTTGGGGACAGGGGCCAATGAGCAGTTCTTC. The gene calls are TRBV2 and TRBJ2-1, with 10 bases that match TRBD1. Losses at the gene ends were 4 bases for V and 6 bases for J; bases not matched to a gene: 6. This CDR3 is 15 amino acids long. CDR1 is SNHLY and CDR2 is FYNNEI in the germline V gene.

This clone appeared a few times. The chain joins TRBV6-5 to TRBJ2-7; a possible D gene is TRBD2 (6 bases). The CDR3 runs to 14 residues. Germline CDR1 and CDR2: MNHEY and SVGAGI. V lost 6 bases and J lost 2, with 14 bases in between. The chain's CDR3 is CASSDVRTTYEQYF. CDR3 nucleotide sequence: TGTGCCAGCAGCGACGTCCGGACTACCTACGAGCAGTACTTC.

The chain couples TRBV7-9 to TRBJ1-1, with 10 positions matching TRBD1. The CDR3 consists of 15 residues. V lost 4 bases, J lost 3 bases, and 5 bases stayed unmatched. The germline V gene has CDR1 SEHNR and CDR2 FQNEAQ (reference sequence). The CDR3 nucleotides are TGTGCCAGCAGCTCAATAGGGACAGGGGACACTGAAGCTTTCTTT. This encodes CASSSIGTGDTEAFF.

Concerning this clone: One end of the junction is discordant with germline, which a read error may explain. The gene calls are TRBV10-3 and TRBJ2-1, with 10 nucleotides matching TRBD2. Per germline, CDR1 ENHRY and CDR2 SYGVKD. This CDR3 region has 14 residues. This chain's CDR3 is CAITERGGYNEQFF. CDR3 DNA: TGTGCCATCACTGAGCGGGGGGGCTACAATGAGCAGTTCTTC.

The rearrangement links TRBV5-1 to TRBJ2-6; TRBD1 agrees at 7 bases. This CDR3 has 19 residues. V gave up 4 bases and J gave up 1 base; unmatched junction bases: 14. Germline V gene lookup returns CDR1 SGHRS and CDR2 YFSETQ. The CDR3 loop reads CASSLEPRQGRSGANVLTF. The CDR3 nucleotides are TGCGCCAGCAGCCTGGAACCGAGACAGGGCCGGTCTGGGGCCAACGTCCTGACTTTC.

The V and J genes are TRBV6-5 and TRBJ2-5; 8 bases match TRBD1. The J call may be faulty, since TRBJ2-7 better matches the DNA end. Germline CDR1 MNHEY, CDR2 SVGAGI. The CDR3 is made up of 14 amino acids. CDR3 sequence (DNA): TGTGCCAGCAGTAAAAACAGGGGGGCCTACGAGCAGTACTTC. As protein: CASSKNRGAYEQYF.